The 14 T cell receptor beta chains in this list originate from one sample, sequenced in a study of shared clonotypes between healthy human individuals. Profiling relied on immunoSEQ multiplex PCR, and the TCRdb table lists in-frame clones only, not all of them. The sample consists of under 850,000 clones, 85% to 95% of them appearing once. CD8 cells regarded as naive lacked CD45RO, were positively chosen for CCR7, and omitted terminally differentiated effector memory CD45RA+ cells. Sequenced sample: naive CD8+ T cells sorted from blood. The receptors originated from a man aged 25-45 years in good health.

This chain joins TRBV2 and TRBJ1-1, with a tentative D call TRBD1 (6 bases). From germline, CDR1 is SNHLY and CDR2 FYNNEI. The CDR3 length is 11 residues. The V end lost 7 bases, the J end lost 8 bases, and 11 bases lay between the germline ends. The CDR3 loop is CASKGGIEAFF. The CDR3 nucleotides are TGTGCCAGCAAGGGGGGGATAGAAGCTTTCTTT.

The V and J genes are TRBV11-2 and TRBJ2-2, with a tentative D call TRBD1 (6 bases). V lost 4 bases and J 4 bases, leaving 16 bases between the germline ends. The length of the CDR3 is 16 residues. Germline loops: CDR1 SGHAT, CDR2 FQNNGV. CDR3: CASSSLGGVGTGELFF. The CDR3 bases are TGTGCCAGCAGCTCTCTAGGGGGAGTAGGCACCGGGGAGCTGTTTTTT.

This clone was counted a single time. The CDR3 DNA sequence: TGTGCCAGCAGTTTACTCGGGACTATGTTAGCCGGGGAGCTGTTTTTT. It encodes CASSLLGTMLAGELFF. The rearrangement links TRBV27 to TRBJ2-2; 7 bases map to TRBD2. V gave up 2 bases and J gave up 6 bases; unmatched junction bases: 9. Per germline, CDR1 MNHEY and CDR2 SMNVEV (reference sequence). The CDR3 loop spans 16 amino acids.

The count of this clone is one. The gene calls are TRBV10-3 and TRBJ2-7; D perhaps matches TRBD2 (6 bases). Germline CDR1 reads ENHRY; CDR2 reads SYGVKD. This CDR3 comprises 15 residues. Trimming took off 6 bases at V and 2 bases at J, with 17 bases between the two ends. DNA for the CDR3: TGTGCCATCAGCCTGGGAGAGGCGGGAACCTACGAGCAGTACTTC. Its translation is CAISLGEAGTYEQYF.

This clone was seen more than once but under ten times. The chain recombines TRBV9 with TRBJ1-1, with D perhaps matching TRBD1 (5 bases). The V end lost 1 base, the J end lost 4 bases, and 8 bases lay between the germline ends. The CDR3 covers 13 residues. Per the germline V gene, CDR1 is SGDLS and CDR2 is YYNGEE. DNA of the CDR3: TGTGCCAGCAGCGTACAGGGAGGCACTGAAGCTTTCTTT. It translates to CASSVQGGTEAFF.

The rearrangement uses TRBV29-1 and TRBJ2-4; TRBD2 is a possible D gene (6 bases). The germline V gene encodes CDR1 SQVTM and CDR2 ANQGSEA. V lost 7 bases and J lost 6, with 10 bases in between. The CDR3 spans 11 residues. CDR3 protein: CSGYSGNIQYF. The CDR3 DNA is TGCAGCGGTTATAGCGGAAACATTCAGTACTTC.

This clone occurred a few times. The chain links TRBV2 to TRBJ2-3, with 9 bases matching TRBD1. Germline V gene data show CDR1 as SNHLY and CDR2 as FYNNEI. The CDR3 is 14 amino acids. Unmatched junction bases numbered 8, after V lost 9 bases and J lost 4 bases. CDR3 residues: CASSQGAFADTQYF. DNA for the CDR3: TGTGCCAGTTCACAGGGGGCGTTCGCAGATACGCAGTATTTT. Combining the CDR3 with reference TRBV2 and TRBJ2-3 gives the whole variable domain EPEVTQTPSHQVTQMGQEVILRCVPISNHLYFYWYRQILGQKVEFLVSFYNNEISEKSEIFDDQFSVERPDGSNFTLKIRSTKLEDSAMYFCASSQGAFADTQYFGPGTRLTVL.

This clone has just one count. V gene TRBV7-9 combines with J gene TRBJ2-3; D ambiguous. Germline-derived CDR1 and CDR2 are SEHNR and FQNEAQ (reference sequence). The CDR3 covers 19 residues. V lost 3 bases and J lost 2, with 24 bases in between. CDR3 nucleotide sequence: TGTGCCAGCAGCTTCCCCACCTTCCCGCATGTGTCTTACACAGATACGCAGTATTTT. Protein: CASSFPTFPHVSYTDTQYF.

The chain carries TRBV14 and TRBJ2-7; no firm D call. Germline lookup yields CDR1 SGHDN and CDR2 FVKESK. The V and J ends lost 4 bases and 3 bases respectively, with 16 bases between them. CDR3 size: 15 residues. CDR3 in DNA: TGTGCCAGCAGCCCCATAACCAAGGGCAGCTACGAGCAGTACTTC. As protein: CASSPITKGSYEQYF.

This chain connects TRBV13 to TRBJ2-2, with D perhaps matching TRBD1 (6 bases). In germline, CDR1 is PRHDT, CDR2 FYEKMQ (reference sequence). Trimming stripped 4 bases from V and 2 bases from J, with 11 bases between. CDR3 length equals 15 residues. The CDR3 sequence is CASSYRDHNTGELFF. The CDR3 nucleotides read TGTGCCAGCAGCTACAGGGACCATAACACCGGGGAGCTGTTTTTT.

The chain has TRBV13 and TRBJ2-5; the D gene is possibly TRBD1 (5 bases). Per germline, CDR1 PRHDT and CDR2 FYEKMQ (reference sequence). V dropped 5 bases and J dropped 5 bases, with 27 bases sitting between them. The CDR3 loop spans 18 amino acids. The CDR3 region has the DNA TGTGCCAGCAGCCTCTCTTCCCACATCATTGCAGGGATGGAGACCCAGTACTTC. Amino acid sequence: CASSLSSHIIAGMETQYF.

The chain carries TRBV29-1 and TRBJ2-5; possibly TRBD2 for D (5 bases). V gave up 5 bases and J gave up 12 bases, with 13 bases separating them. Per germline, CDR1 SQVTM and CDR2 ANQGSEA. The CDR3 is 10 amino acids. The CDR3 loop reads CSVLREFEYF. In nucleotides, the CDR3 is TGCAGCGTTCTCCGGGAATTCGAGTACTTC.

The V gene is TRBV11-2, the J gene TRBJ2-2; 7 bases are shared with TRBD2. V shed 4 bases, J shed 4 bases, and the junction held 9 bases outside the gene matches. Looked up from germline, CDR1 is SGHAT and CDR2 is FQNNGV. The CDR3 consists of 16 residues. The CDR3 here is CASSSVGGSITGELFF. The CDR3 region has the DNA TGTGCCAGCAGCTCGGTTGGCGGGAGTATCACCGGGGAGCTGTTTTTT.

CDR3 sequence reads: CASSLRTAYGYTF. CDR3 sequence (DNA): TGTGCCAGCAGCCTTCGGACAGCCTATGGCTACACCTTC. V gene TRBV7-2 combines with J gene TRBJ1-2; D may be TRBD1 (6 bases). This CDR3 region has 13 residues. V lost 5 bases to trimming and J lost 4 bases, with 11 bases between them. CDR1 SGHTA and CDR2 FQGNSA come from the germline V gene.